The rows below give T cell receptor beta chains drawn from one sample of a study of regulatory T cells in long-lasting Graves disease. In TCRdb, the multiplex PCR reads were re-called with MiXCR into one record per CDR3 protein. This sample has around 250,000 distinct CDR3 sequences, with roughly 21% found just once. The source material was peripheral blood mononuclear cells (PBMCs), sampled at new diagnosis, from a patient treated with antithyroid drugs. These receptors all stem from a female donor with Graves disease. CDR3s include the opening cysteine and the closing phenylalanine or tryptophan. A D gene is named only where the DNA matches it firmly. A row's size may be missing; if present it is once, few, many or a size class.

J	V	size	D	CDR3	DNA
TRBJ1-1	TRBV12-3/TRBV12-4	many	.	CASSLRGEAFF	TGTGCCAGCAGTTTACGGGGGGAAGCTTTCTTT
TRBJ2-3	TRBV13	many	.	CATTAEGTDTQYF	TGTGCCACGACAGCCGAGGGGACAGATACGCAGTATTTT
TRBJ2-5	TRBV11-2	.	TRBD2	CASSSGLAGGGPQETQYF	TGTGCCAGCAGCTCGGGACTAGCGGGGGGGGGTCCCCAAGAGACCCAGTACTTC
TRBJ1-1	TRBV11-2	many	.	CASSPIPLDKWAFF	TGTGCCAGCAGTCCAATCCCCCTGGACAAGTGGGCTTTCTTT
TRBJ1-5	TRBV4-1	many	TRBD1	CASSRGQGGSQPQHF	TGCGCCAGCAGCCGAGGACAGGGGGGGAGTCAGCCCCAGCATTTT
TRBJ1-1	TRBV5-4	.	.	CASSTSLGGNTEAFF	TGTGCCAGCAGCACCAGCCTTGGAGGGAACACTGAAGCTTTCTTT
TRBJ2-7	TRBV10-2	many	TRBD2	CASSDLAGVYEQYF	TGCGCCAGCAGTGATCTAGCGGGAGTCTACGAGCAGTACTTC
TRBJ1-1	TRBV28	many	.	CASSLPQFEAFF	TGTGCCAGCAGTTTACCCCAGTTTGAAGCTTTCTTT
TRBJ2-2	TRBV5-1	many	TRBD1	CASSLKTGGDTGELFF	TGCGCCAGCAGCCTGAAGACAGGGGGGGACACCGGGGAGCTGTTTTTT
TRBJ1-4	TRBV6-5	.	.	CASSFHRTTPNEKLFF	TGTGCCAGCAGTTTCCATCGGACAACTCCTAATGAAAAACTGTTTTTT
TRBJ1-2	TRBV5-6	many	.	CASSLPGRANYGYTF	TGTGCCAGCAGCTTGCCGGGACGAGCTAACTATGGCTACACCTTC
TRBJ2-2	TRBV12-5	many	.	CASGPTEGKNTGELFF	TGTGCTAGTGGTCCCACCGAGGGCAAGAACACCGGGGAGCTGTTTTTT
TRBJ1-1	TRBV5-6	many	.	CASSYDGEAFF	TGTGCCAGCAGCTACGACGGCGAAGCTTTCTTT
TRBJ1-5	TRBV11-2	many	TRBD1	CASSLNPGQGGQPQHF	TGTGCCAGCAGCTTAAACCCGGGACAGGGGGGTCAGCCCCAGCATTTT
TRBJ1-4	TRBV4-1	.	TRBD1	CASSQAPTGGEKLFF	TGCGCCAGCAGCCAGGCCCCGACAGGGGGAGAAAAACTGTTTTTT
TRBJ2-5	TRBV6-2/TRBV6-3	few	.	CASSFLRLETQYF	TGTGCCAGCAGTTTTCTCCGGTTAGAGACCCAGTACTTC
TRBJ2-3	TRBV18	few	.	CASSLKMVAELNTDTQYF	TGTGCCAGCTCACTCAAGATGGTAGCAGAACTTAACACAGATACGCAGTATTTT
TRBJ2-7	TRBV7-9	.	.	CASSLGLNNHEQYF	TGTGCCAGCAGCTTAGGACTAAACAACCACGAGCAGTACTTC
TRBJ2-7	TRBV2	.	.	CASRADRSSYEQYF	TGTGCCAGCAGGGCAGACAGGAGCTCCTACGAGCAGTACTTC
TRBJ2-7	TRBV7-9	.	TRBD1	CASGGQGKQYF	TGTGCCAGCGGGGGACAGGGTAAGCAGTACTTC
TRBJ2-3	TRBV7-9	few	.	CASSLRSNADTQYF	TGTGCCAGCAGCTTAAGGTCCAACGCAGATACGCAGTATTTT
TRBJ2-1	TRBV6-2/TRBV6-3	many	.	CASSTSGEQFF	TGTGCCAGCAGTACCAGCGGTGAGCAGTTCTTC
TRBJ1-4	TRBV20-1	many	.	CSASTGTARKLFF	TGCAGTGCTAGTACCGGGACCGCCCGAAAACTGTTTTTT
TRBJ1-6	TRBV20-1	few	TRBD1	CSARGGTVSNSPLHF	TGCAGTGCTAGAGGCGGGACAGTGTCCAATTCACCCCTCCACTTT
TRBJ1-2	TRBV20-1	.	.	CSAKLTGKEGDYGYTF	TGCAGTGCTAAATTGACAGGAAAGGAGGGGGATTATGGCTACACCTTC
TRBJ2-6	TRBV28	many	.	CASSSPAGANVLTF	TGTGCCAGCAGTTCCCCCGCTGGGGCCAACGTCCTGACTTTC
TRBJ1-1	TRBV15	many	.	CATSREGEGTEAFF	TGTGCCACCAGCAGAGAGGGCGAGGGCACTGAAGCTTTCTTT
TRBJ2-1	TRBV7-2	many	TRBD2	CASSLAQPGLAGYNEQFF	TGTGCCAGCAGCTTAGCGCAACCGGGACTAGCGGGGTACAATGAGCAGTTCTTC
TRBJ2-2	TRBV28	many	TRBD1	CASSLGDRNTGELFF	TGTGCCAGCAGTTTAGGGGACAGAAACACCGGGGAGCTGTTTTTT
TRBJ2-7	TRBV11-2	many	.	CASAPPGRTVGEQYF	TGTGCCAGCGCCCCTCCAGGCAGAACAGTAGGCGAGCAGTACTTC
TRBJ1-3	TRBV20-1	.	TRBD1	CSAPDRAGNTIYF	TGCAGTGCACCGGACAGGGCTGGAAACACCATATATTTT
TRBJ2-5	TRBV29-1	many	TRBD1	CSVRPLRGRQETQYF	TGCAGCGTGCGTCCCCTCAGGGGGCGACAAGAGACCCAGTACTTC
TRBJ2-7	TRBV6-2/TRBV6-3	many	.	CASRRVLRASYEQYF	TGTGCCAGCAGAAGGGTTCTAAGGGCCTCCTACGAGCAGTACTTC
TRBJ1-1	TRBV4-3	.	.	CASSQDLGALEAFF	TGCGCCAGCAGCCAAGATTTGGGGGCGCTCGAAGCTTTCTTT
TRBJ2-7	TRBV18	many	.	CASSPSSSYEQYF	TGTGCCAGCTCACCTAGCAGCTCCTACGAGCAGTACTTC
TRBJ2-1	TRBV7-2	many	.	CASSSPQGYNEQFF	TGTGCCAGCAGCTCCCCCCAGGGGTACAATGAGCAGTTCTTC
TRBJ1-3	TRBV30	.	.	CAWSPPISSGNTIYF	TGTGCCTGGAGCCCACCCATTAGCTCTGGAAACACCATATATTTT
TRBJ2-1	TRBV20-1	many	TRBD2	CSASTSGSGARQFF	TGCAGTGCTAGTACTAGCGGGAGTGGAGCCAGGCAGTTCTTC
TRBJ1-5	TRBV28	many	.	CASSPSSRGSNQPQHF	TGTGCCAGCAGCCCCTCCTCGAGGGGGTCCAATCAGCCCCAGCATTTT
TRBJ2-7	TRBV7-3	.	TRBD1	CASSLGPGQGSYEQYF	TGTGCCAGCAGCCTTGGGCCGGGACAGGGGTCCTACGAGCAGTACTTC
TRBJ2-4	TRBV25-1	few	.	CASRGIWGAKNIQYF	TGTGCCAGCAGGGGGATTTGGGGGGCCAAAAACATTCAGTACTTC
TRBJ1-5	TRBV2	.	TRBD1	CASSKGQSYPQPQHF	TGTGCCAGCAGTAAGGGACAGAGCTACCCTCAGCCCCAGCATTTT
TRBJ2-1	TRBV2	many	TRBD2	CASRGRLAGGNEQFF	TGTGCCAGCAGGGGGAGACTAGCGGGAGGCAATGAGCAGTTCTTC
TRBJ2-1	TRBV4-1	.	.	CASSQVDLVYYNEQFF	TGCGCCAGCAGCCAAGTGGACTTGGTTTACTACAATGAGCAGTTCTTC
TRBJ1-1	TRBV7-8	many	.	CASSLVRGRPTEAFF	TGTGCCAGCAGCTTAGTTCGGGGGCGCCCCACTGAAGCTTTCTTT
TRBJ2-5	TRBV30	few	.	CAWSADRSGTQYF	TGTGCCTGGAGCGCAGACAGGTCGGGGACCCAGTACTTC